The sequence of this T cell receptor (beta chain) was determined in a study of CD8 T cells in ankylosing spondylitis. TCRdb analysed the 5' RACE reads with MiXCR anew, one entry per CDR3 protein. Among fewer than 550,000 distinct CDR3 sequences listed, about 5% were seen once. This clonotype was detected many times. Its matching antigen is unknown. Overall study findings and caveats: About 8 highly homologous variants made up a TCR beta motif, and this motif appeared characteristic of ankylosing spondylitis blood. Matched synovial fluid from ankylosing spondylitis patients was reported to be enriched for disease-linked clones.

V dropped 2 bases and J dropped 2; count of bases not matched to a gene: 7. The CDR3 length is 18 residues. The V gene's germline CDR1 is MNHEY and CDR2 SMNVEV (reference sequence). The chain recombines TRBV27 with TRBJ2-1, with 12 bases that match TRBD2. This clonotype was sampled from a male donor with ankylosing spondylitis. Material for sequencing was blood, either unsorted or a sorted T cell fraction (not recorded which). CDR3 residues: CASSLRSSGRGTYNEQFF. Written as DNA, the CDR3 is TGTGCCAGCAGTTTACGGTCTAGCGGGAGGGGTACCTACAATGAGCAGTTCTTC.